Each of the 22 T cell receptor beta chains below was sequenced from the same sample in a study of response to subunit inactivated influenza vaccine. TCRdb called the RT-PCR reads again in MiXCR, with one record for every CDR3 protein. The sample lists more than 250,000 distinct CDR3 sequences, 21% occurring once. The starting material was PBMCs from blood, obtained less than 22 months after vaccination. These receptors all come from a man between 50 and 75 years old who received an inactivated influenza vaccine.

J is TRBJ2-1 and V is TRBV4-1; no reliable D call. Germline V CDR1 and CDR2: MGHRA, YSYEKL. This CDR3 contains 15 residues. The V end was cut by 4 bases, the J end by 0 bases, with 10 bases between. This chain's CDR3 is CASSLSYSSYNEQFF. DNA of the CDR3: TGCGCCAGCAGCCTCTCCTACAGCTCCTACAATGAGCAGTTCTTC.

This clonotype was seen only a few times. The genes are TRBV7-2 and TRBJ1-4; 9 bases map to TRBD1. The germline gives CDR1 SGHTA, CDR2 FQGNSA. V gave up 5 bases and J gave up 7 bases; unmatched junction bases: 11. There are 16 residues in the CDR3. The CDR3 sequence: CASSPNTGGWGEKLFF. Written as DNA, the CDR3 is TGTGCCAGCAGCCCGAATACAGGGGGCTGGGGTGAAAAACTGTTTTTT.

The chain joins TRBV28 to TRBJ1-5; 7 bases line up with TRBD1. Germline V gives CDR1 MDHEN, CDR2 SYDVKM. CDR3 length: 15 residues. The trim removed 6 bases at V and 0 bases at J, leaving 5 bases unmatched. The CDR3 here is CASSLNRGSNQPQHF. The CDR3 nucleotides are TGTGCCAGCAGCCTGAACAGGGGTAGCAATCAGCCCCAGCATTTT.

This clonotype was seen only a few times. The chain recombines TRBV28 with TRBJ2-3; D unclear. Trimming stripped 6 bases from V and 0 bases from J, with 16 bases between. This CDR3 contains 16 residues. The germline V gene has CDR1 MDHEN and CDR2 SYDVKM. The CDR3 nucleotides read TGTGCCAGCAGCTTGTCCTCGGGCTCCAGCACAGATACGCAGTATTTT. Translating it yields CASSLSSGSSTDTQYF.

The chain links TRBV20-1 to TRBJ2-7; a possible D gene is TRBD2 (7 bases). This CDR3 contains 15 residues. V shed 6 bases and J shed 3 bases, with 21 bases lying between them. Germline CDR1 reads DFQATT; CDR2 reads SNEGSKA (reference sequence). In nucleotides, the CDR3 is TGCAGTGCCGGAAGGGGGGGCAGTAGGGTCTACGAGCAGTACTTC. Translating gives CSAGRGGSRVYEQYF.

The genes are TRBV7-7 and TRBJ2-3; 10 nucleotides align to TRBD2. In germline, CDR1 is SSHAT, CDR2 FNYEAQ (reference sequence). CDR3 length: 15 amino acids. V trimming: 2 bases; J trimming: 6 bases; junction bases outside the gene matches: 5. This CDR3 reads CASSLTSGTADTQYF. CDR3 coding DNA: TGTGCCAGCAGCTTAACTAGCGGGACCGCCGATACGCAGTATTTT.

This clonotype has ten or more counts. The chain is built from TRBV2 and TRBJ1-4; no clear D. The CDR3 extends over 11 amino acids. CDR1 is SNHLY and CDR2 is FYNNEI in the germline V gene. V lost 7 bases and J 4 bases, leaving 4 bases between the germline ends. The CDR3 region has the DNA TGTGCCAGCACACGTAATGAAAAACTGTTTTTT. Translated, it gives CASTRNEKLFF.

The chain combines TRBV3-1 with TRBJ2-4; D gene uncertain. Germline V gene data show CDR1 as LGHDT and CDR2 as YNNKEL (reference sequence). V was trimmed by 2 bases and J by 9 bases, leaving 5 bases between them. This CDR3 comprises 11 residues. The CDR3: CASSQYSIQYF. CDR3 bases: TGTGCCAGCAGCCAATACAGCATTCAGTACTTC.

Only a few counts were recorded for this clonotype. One junction end disagrees with the germline gene, perhaps due to a read error. The V gene is TRBV12-3 or TRBV12-4, the J gene TRBJ2-1, with TRBD1 matching over 10 bases. This CDR3 has 15 residues. CDR3 residues: CASSSRTGGYNGQFF. DNA of the CDR3: TGTGCCAGCAGTTCCCGGACAGGGGGATACAATGGGCAGTTCTTC.

This clonotype was picked up a small number of times. This rearrangement joins TRBV7-9 to TRBJ2-3, with D possibly matching TRBD2 (5 bases). V lost 2 bases and J lost 0, with 9 bases in between. Germline CDR1 reads SEHNR; CDR2 reads FQNEAQ (reference sequence). The CDR3 has 15 residues. CDR3 amino acids: CASSLFGGSTDTQYF. The DNA for the CDR3 is TGTGCCAGCAGCTTATTTGGCGGGAGCACAGATACGCAGTATTTT.

The chain employs TRBV11-1 and TRBJ2-7; 12 bases agree with TRBD1. This CDR3 has 18 amino acids. Germline CDR1 and CDR2: SGHAT and FQDESV (reference sequence). J gave up 0 bases and V 3 bases, and 9 bases lay outside the gene matches. In nucleotides, the CDR3 is TGTGCCAGCAGCTTTGCCGGGACAGGGGGCCGGAGCTCCTACGAGCAGTACTTC. Protein sequence: CASSFAGTGGRSSYEQYF.

There are a few counts of this clonotype. The chain has TRBV5-1 and TRBJ2-3; TRBD1 matches 8 bases. The CDR3 has 15 residues. CDR1 and CDR2 (germline): SGHRS, YFSETQ. V shed 2 bases, J shed 3 bases, and the junction held 5 bases outside the gene matches. The CDR3 loop is CASSFRRGPTDTQYF. The DNA of the CDR3 is TGCGCCAGCAGCTTCCGCAGGGGGCCGACAGATACGCAGTATTTT.

The chain carries TRBV12-3 or TRBV12-4 and TRBJ1-5; D unresolved. V was pared by 2 bases and J by 7 bases, with 12 bases between. There are 14 residues in the CDR3. CDR3 sequence reads: CASSLKGTIQPQHF. CDR3 sequence (DNA): TGTGCCAGCAGTTTAAAAGGAACGATACAGCCCCAGCATTTT.

The chain uses TRBV7-2 and TRBJ1-5; D gene ambiguous. The CDR3 is 15 amino acids. The germline V and J ends were trimmed by 3 bases and 2 bases, with 11 bases remaining between them. Germline V gives CDR1 SGHTA, CDR2 FQGNSA. The CDR3 nucleotides read TGTGCCAGCAGCTTTTTAAGCGGTGGCAATCAGCCCCAGCATTTT. Translating it yields CASSFLSGGNQPQHF. Full variable domain (rest looked up from reference TRBV7-2 and TRBJ1-5): GAGVSQSPSNKVTEKGKDVELRCDPISGHTALYWYRQSLGQGLEFLIYFQGNSAPDKSGLPSDRFSAERTGGSVSTLTIQRTQQEDSAVYLCASSFLSGGNQPQHFGDGTRLSIL.

This chain uses TRBV5-1 with TRBJ1-1; TRBD1 matches 8 bases. Germline V CDR1 and CDR2: SGHRS, YFSETQ. With 4 bases clipped from V and 4 bases from J, the junction kept 15 bases outside the gene matches. This CDR3 is built from 17 residues. This CDR3 reads CASSPGQGMPPVTEAFF. The CDR3 DNA sequence: TGCGCCAGCAGCCCAGGACAGGGTATGCCCCCCGTCACTGAAGCTTTCTTT.

The chain uses TRBV19 and TRBJ1-5, with D possibly TRBD1 on 5 matching bases. Germline assignment: CDR1 LNHDA and CDR2 SQIVND (reference sequence). The V and J ends lost 3 bases and 2 bases respectively, with 11 bases between them. The CDR3 is made up of 15 amino acids. In DNA form, the CDR3 reads TGTGCCAGTAGTATGTTCCAGGGAGGCAATCAGCCCCAGCATTTT. It codes for CASSMFQGGNQPQHF.

The DNA of the CDR3 is TGTGCCAGCAGCTTGGTTTCCACCCCTGAGTATGGCTACACCTTC. This gives the protein CASSLVSTPEYGYTF. V and J are TRBV5-4 and TRBJ1-2; no clear D gene. Trimming cost V 0 bases and J 5 bases, with 14 bases left between them. This CDR3 comprises 15 residues. Germline V CDR1 and CDR2: SGHNT, YYREEE (reference sequence).

A few counts support this clonotype. The V call is TRBV20-1, the J call TRBJ2-1; no reliable D call. CDR1 is DFQATT, CDR2 SNEGSKA, per germline (reference sequence). This CDR3 comprises 12 residues. V was trimmed by 0 bases and J by 7 bases, leaving 7 bases between them. Here the CDR3 reads CSARDQTNEQFF. DNA for the CDR3: TGCAGTGCTAGAGATCAGACGAATGAGCAGTTCTTC.

Here the CDR3 DNA reads TGCAGTGCTAGAGTCCTGGACAGGACGAACACCGGGGAGCTGTTTTTT. Its protein is CSARVLDRTNTGELFF. V usage is TRBV20-1 and J usage is TRBJ2-2; TRBD1 matches 7 bases. CDR1 and CDR2 (germline): DFQATT, SNEGSKA (reference sequence). V shed 1 base, J shed 0 bases, and the junction held 5 bases outside the gene matches. The CDR3 is made up of 16 amino acids.

This clonotype was seen only a few times. The chain's CDR3 is CSVKLAGISYEQYF. For the CDR3, the DNA is TGCAGCGTCAAACTAGCGGGGATCTCCTACGAGCAGTACTTC. The rearrangement links TRBV29-1 to TRBJ2-7, with 10 bases aligning to TRBD2. J was trimmed by 0 bases and V by 6 bases; bases with no gene match: 5. This CDR3 is built from 14 residues. Germline V CDR1 and CDR2: SQVTM, ANQGSEA.

The table lists this clonotype with a few counts. CDR3 sequence: CSVVLAVRTDTQYF. Written as DNA, the CDR3 is TGCAGCGTTGTGCTAGCGGTTCGTACAGATACGCAGTATTTT. This rearrangement joins TRBV29-1 to TRBJ2-3; 7 bases line up with TRBD2. This CDR3 is built from 14 residues. J gave up 3 bases and V 4 bases, and 7 bases lay outside the gene matches. The V gene's germline CDR1 is SQVTM and CDR2 ANQGSEA.

This chain uses TRBV3-1 with TRBJ2-1, with 10 bases that match TRBD2. The CDR3 totals 14 residues. The germline CDR1 and CDR2 sequences are LGHDT and YNNKEL (reference sequence). V gave up 4 bases and J gave up 10 bases; unmatched junction bases: 7. The CDR3 nucleotides are TGTGCCAGCAGCCCCATAGCGGGAGGTGCGGAGCAGTTCTTC. Translation: CASSPIAGGAEQFF.